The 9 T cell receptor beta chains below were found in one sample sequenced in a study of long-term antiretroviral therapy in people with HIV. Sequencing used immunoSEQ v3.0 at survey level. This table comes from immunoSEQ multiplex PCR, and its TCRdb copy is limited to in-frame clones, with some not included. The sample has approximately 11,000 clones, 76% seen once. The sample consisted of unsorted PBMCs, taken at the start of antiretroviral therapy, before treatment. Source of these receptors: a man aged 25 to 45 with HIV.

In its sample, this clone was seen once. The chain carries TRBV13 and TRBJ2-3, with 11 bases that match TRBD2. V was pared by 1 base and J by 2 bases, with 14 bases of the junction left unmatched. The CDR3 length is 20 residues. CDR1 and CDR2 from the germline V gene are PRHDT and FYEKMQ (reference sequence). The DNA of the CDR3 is TGTGCCAGCAGCTTAGAGGGGGTGGCTAGCGGGAGGCTTAACACAGATACGCAGTATTTT. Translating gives CASSLEGVASGRLNTDTQYF.

CDR3 nucleotide sequence: TGTGCCAGCAGTGGGGGTCGGACAGGGTATGGCTACACCTTC. It specifies CASSGGRTGYGYTF. The V call is TRBV6-1, the J call TRBJ1-2; 8 bases match TRBD1. Per germline, CDR1 MNHNS and CDR2 SASEGT. V gave up 4 bases and J gave up 5 bases; unmatched junction bases: 6. The CDR3 covers 14 residues.

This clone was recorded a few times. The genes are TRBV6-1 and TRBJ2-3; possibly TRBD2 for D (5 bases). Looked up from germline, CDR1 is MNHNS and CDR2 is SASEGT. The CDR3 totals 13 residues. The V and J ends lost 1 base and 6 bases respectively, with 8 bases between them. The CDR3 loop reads CASSEERADTQYF. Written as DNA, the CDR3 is TGTGCCAGCAGTGAAGAGAGGGCCGATACGCAGTATTTT.

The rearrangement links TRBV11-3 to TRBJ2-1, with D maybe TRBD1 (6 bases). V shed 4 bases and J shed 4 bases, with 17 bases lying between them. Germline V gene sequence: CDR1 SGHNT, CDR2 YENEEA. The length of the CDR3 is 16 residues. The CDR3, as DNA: TGTGCCAGCAGCTCAAGGGACATGGGTTCGTACAATGAGCAGTTCTTC. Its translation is CASSSRDMGSYNEQFF.

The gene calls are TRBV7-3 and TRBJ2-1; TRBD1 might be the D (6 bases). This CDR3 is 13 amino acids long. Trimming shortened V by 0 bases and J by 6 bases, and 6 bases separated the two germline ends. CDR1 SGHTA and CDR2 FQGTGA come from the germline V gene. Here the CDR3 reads CASSLTGGNEQFF. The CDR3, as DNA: TGTGCCAGCAGCTTAACAGGGGGCAATGAGCAGTTCTTC.

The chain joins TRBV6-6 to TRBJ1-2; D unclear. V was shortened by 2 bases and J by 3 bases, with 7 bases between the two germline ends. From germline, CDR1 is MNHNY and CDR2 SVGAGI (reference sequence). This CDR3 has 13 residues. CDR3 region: CASSYPGDYGYTF. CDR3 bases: TGTGCCAGCAGTTACCCCGGGGACTATGGCTACACCTTC.

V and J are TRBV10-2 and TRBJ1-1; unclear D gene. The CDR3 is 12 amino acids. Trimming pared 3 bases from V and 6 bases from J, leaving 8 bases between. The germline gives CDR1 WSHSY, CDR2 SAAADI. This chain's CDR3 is CASSDLGAEAFF. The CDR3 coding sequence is TGCGCCAGCAGTGACCTCGGAGCTGAAGCTTTCTTT.

The CDR3 DNA follows: TGTGCCAGCAGTACCCTCATGGGCCAGGGGGCTTATGGCTACACCTTC. Protein: CASSTLMGQGAYGYTF. The chain carries TRBV27 and TRBJ1-2, with 8 bases identical to TRBD1. V shed 5 bases and J 5 bases; nucleotides not matched to a gene: 13. Looked up from germline, CDR1 is MNHEY and CDR2 is SMNVEV (reference sequence). The CDR3 is 16 amino acids.

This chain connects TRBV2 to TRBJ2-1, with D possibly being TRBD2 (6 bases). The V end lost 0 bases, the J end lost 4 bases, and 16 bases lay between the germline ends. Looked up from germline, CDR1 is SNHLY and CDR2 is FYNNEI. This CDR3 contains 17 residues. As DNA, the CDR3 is TGTGCCAGCAGTGAAGCCCCATGGACTAATGCATACAATGAGCAGTTCTTC. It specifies CASSEAPWTNAYNEQFF.